This TCR beta chain was retrieved from a study of blood T cell repertoires in COVID-19. The trim removed 6 bases at V and 3 bases at J, leaving 5 bases unmatched. CDR3 length: 13 amino acids. Germline lookup yields CDR1 MNHNY and CDR2 SVGAGI (reference sequence). Generated by immunoSEQ multiplex PCR, the TCRdb table keeps only in-frame clones and is missing some. The sample records under 300,000 clones, 80% to 90% being singletons. The specimen sequenced was peripheral blood. The sequence was collected from a man between 60 and 75 years old with acute or convalescent COVID-19. This chain uses TRBV6-6 with TRBJ2-7; 7 positions agree with TRBD1. In DNA, the CDR3 is TGTGCCAGCAGAACGACAGGGTTCTACGAGCAGTACTTC. Translation gives CASRTTGFYEQYF.